The clone carrying this TCR beta chain appeared many times. What it recognizes is unknown. Unique molecular identifiers tagged individual cDNA molecules. TCRdb recomputed calls from the 5' RACE reads with MiXCR, one row per CDR3 protein. The sample lists 60,000 to 65,000 distinct CDR3 sequences; under 15% were seen once. This sample was taken from a study of early T cells in non-severe SARS-CoV-2 infection. Study-level information: Sequencing input comprised bulk RNA from unsorted whole blood; chain pairing was not available.

Regarding the study as a whole: Using VDJdb, the matching emphasized anti-spike CD8 responses while missing private and CD4 specificities.

Sample: whole blood. The sequence derives from an adult who was a healthcare worker with PCR-confirmed SARS-CoV-2 infection or an uninfected control (not recorded which).

In nucleotides, the CDR3 is TGTGCCAGCAGCTCTCCGGGCACCGGGGAGCTGTTTTTT. It codes for CASSSPGTGELFF. The chain joins TRBV7-3 to TRBJ2-2; unclear D gene. Trimming removed 4 bases from V and 4 bases from J, with 7 bases in between. The CDR3 is 13 residues long. Germline CDR1 and CDR2: SGHTA and FQGTGA.